This is a list of T cell receptor beta chains from one sample in a study of T cell responses to AZD1222 COVID-19 vaccine. TCRdb's copy holds only in-frame clones and misses some; the assay was immunoSEQ multiplex PCR. The table records 100,000 to 150,000 clones, about 91% of them present only once. The material was peripheral blood, obtained on day 0 of AZD1222 vaccination. The receptors come from an adult in good health. The CDR3 runs from the conserved cysteine through the conserved F or W.

TRBV10-1	TRBJ2-3	CASSTGLGILSDTQYF
TRBV28	TRBJ1-2	CASSYRNYGYTF
TRBV10-3	TRBJ1-3	CAISDRISGNTIYF
TRBV3-1/TRBV3-2	TRBJ2-2	CASSQEGNTGELFF
TRBV2	TRBJ1-5	CASSDRRSNQPQHF
TRBV6-1	TRBJ1-6	CASSEGTNSPLHF
TRBV10-3	TRBJ1-5	CATQDSNQPQHF
TRBV7-2	TRBJ1-2	CASSPVGIHGYTF
TRBV6-5	TRBJ2-7	CASSHLYEQYF
TRBV6-2/TRBV6-3	TRBJ2-3	CASSYVSGGQYYTDTQYF
TRBV19	TRBJ2-3	CASRERGGSTDTQYF
TRBV5-1	TRBJ1-5	CASSFDGTGSNQPQHF
TRBV6-5	TRBJ2-1	CASRLTGGPVAEQFF
TRBV7-2	TRBJ2-1	CASTPLSGDNEQFF
TRBV3-1/TRBV3-2	TRBJ1-2	CASSQDKGFFPNYGYTF
TRBV6-2/TRBV6-3	TRBJ1-5	CASSYKGRRSNQPQHF
TRBV6-4	TRBJ2-3	CASSDRSGGGTDTQYF
TRBV6-5	TRBJ1-4	CASSPFGQGDEKLFF
TRBV6-6	TRBJ1-1	CASSWGQGEPEAFF
TRBV6-5	TRBJ2-3	CASSYSGTGRTDTQYF
TRBV5-6	TRBJ2-2	CASSLAGVTGELFF
TRBV7-2	TRBJ1-5	CASSLTSATLSNQPQHF
TRBV5-1	TRBJ2-1	CASSLVSVAGNYNEQFF
TRBV7-2	TRBJ2-3	CASSLNRGLTSTDTQYF
TRBV2	TRBJ2-7	CASRDNPYEQYF
TRBV6-2/TRBV6-3	TRBJ2-7	CASSYSSQGYEQYF
TRBV10-2	TRBJ1-5	CASSDSDLNQPQHF
TRBV7-2	TRBJ2-7	CASSLAFSGEQYF